This TCR beta chain was recorded in a study of neurological immune-mediated disorders. General study results and limits: Because no CDR3 amino acid sequences were shared across subjects by expanded clones, private repertoires were suggested in all groups.

Germline V gives CDR1 SGHRS, CDR2 YFSETQ. V gave up 0 bases and J gave up 9 bases, with 19 bases separating them. The CDR3 spans 16 residues. As for the cDNA, it was generated by 5'RACE with 10-nucleotide random UMIs. Each CDR3 protein is one row after TCRdb ran MiXCR on the 5' RACE reads. The sample includes some 60,000 distinct CDR3 sequences, roughly 3.5% of them seen just once. In this sample, this clonotype turned up many times. Its antigen is unknown. This rearrangement joins TRBV5-1 to TRBJ2-1; the D gene is possibly TRBD2 (7 bases). Sequenced: PBMCs. The sequence was obtained from a woman aged 50 to 60 with multiple sclerosis. In nucleotides, the CDR3 is TGCGCCAGCAGCTTGGCCATACTTGGCGGGGGCATTGAGCAGTTCTTC. Encoded protein: CASSLAILGGGIEQFF.